The clone carrying this T cell receptor (beta chain) was recorded a few times. Its target is not known. The sample is drawn from a study of cytomegalovirus exposure and HLA in healthy donors. General study findings and limits: Researchers counted approximately 160 TCR beta chains as cytomegalovirus-associated.

Produced via immunoSEQ multiplex PCR; TCRdb's table is partial and in-frame only. The table shows some 270,000 clones, with around 85% occurring only once. The CDR3 runs 14 residues. Germline V gene data show CDR1 as SEHNR and CDR2 as FQNEAQ (reference sequence). The V gene end was trimmed by 3 bases and the J gene end by 3 bases; junction bases not matched to a gene: 4. This chain connects TRBV7-9 to TRBJ2-7, with 8 positions matching TRBD2. The receptor was derived from a woman aged 18-29 years in good health and CMV-seronegative. Sequenced input: PBMCs. The CDR3 sequence is CASSFKGTSYEQYF. In nucleotides, the CDR3 is TGTGCCAGCAGCTTCAAGGGGACTAGCTACGAGCAGTACTTC.